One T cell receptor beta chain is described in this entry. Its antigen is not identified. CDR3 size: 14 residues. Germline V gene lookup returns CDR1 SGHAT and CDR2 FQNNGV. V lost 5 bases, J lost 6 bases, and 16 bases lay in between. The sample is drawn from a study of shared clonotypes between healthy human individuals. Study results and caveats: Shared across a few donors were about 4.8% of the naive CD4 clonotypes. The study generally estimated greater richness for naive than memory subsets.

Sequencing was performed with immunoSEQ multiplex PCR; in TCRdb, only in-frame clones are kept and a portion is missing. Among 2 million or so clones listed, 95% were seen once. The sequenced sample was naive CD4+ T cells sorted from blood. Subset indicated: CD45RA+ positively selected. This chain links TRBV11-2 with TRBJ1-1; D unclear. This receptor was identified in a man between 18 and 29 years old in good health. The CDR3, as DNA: TGTGCCAGCAGCACTCCGGAGGTCTACCCTGAAGCTTTCTTT. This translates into CASSTPEVYPEAFF.